The 29 T cell receptor beta chains below all came from one sample that was sequenced in a study of cytomegalovirus exposure and HLA in healthy donors. Using immunoSEQ multiplex PCR, the repertoire was profiled, and TCRdb retains in-frame clones only, with some absent. The sample lists around 60,000 clones, around 95% occurring once. The specimen sequenced was PBMCs. The receptors originated from a man between 18 and 29 years old in good health and CMV-seropositive.

This chain's CDR3 is CASSQDGSYEQYF. The CDR3 bases are TGTGCCAGCAGCCAAGACGGCTCCTACGAGCAGTACTTC. The J gene is TRBJ2-7, the V gene TRBV4-2; no definite D call. Deletions cut 0 bases from V and 0 bases from J, with 3 bases between. Germline V gene sequence: CDR1 LGHNA, CDR2 YNFKEQ. CDR3 size: 13 residues.

The chain has TRBV28 and TRBJ2-2, with D possibly being TRBD1 (6 bases). This CDR3 has 17 residues. Germline V gene lookup returns CDR1 MDHEN and CDR2 SYDVKM. With 3 bases removed from V and 3 bases from J, the gap between germline ends came to 17 bases. DNA for the CDR3: TGTGCCAGCAGTTTCCTCGCTACAGGGTCCGACACCGGGGAGCTGTTTTTT. It yields the protein CASSFLATGSDTGELFF.

This clone has only one observation. The chain joins TRBV10-3 to TRBJ2-1; 8 bases line up with TRBD2. Trimming removed 0 bases from V and 3 bases from J; junction bases left unmatched: 1. The CDR3 consists of 15 residues. The germline gives CDR1 ENHRY, CDR2 SYGVKD. The CDR3 region is CAISESGGVYNEQFF. The CDR3 DNA reads TGTGCCATCAGTGAGTCCGGGGGGGTCTACAATGAGCAGTTCTTC.

The chain has TRBV5-4 and TRBJ1-2, with 9 bases aligning to TRBD1. This CDR3 has 15 residues. From germline, CDR1 is SGHNT and CDR2 YYREEE (reference sequence). V lost 4 bases and J lost 3; bases outside the gene matches: 7. The CDR3 sequence: CASSDYRGRHYGYTF. The CDR3 DNA is TGTGCCAGCAGCGACTACAGGGGGCGACACTATGGCTACACCTTC.

The chain is built from TRBV18 and TRBJ2-3, with 7 nucleotides matching TRBD2. The CDR3 runs to 15 residues. Germline V gives CDR1 KGHSH, CDR2 LQKENI. The V segment lost 3 bases and the J segment 0 bases; nucleotides outside the gene matches: 3. DNA for the CDR3: TGTGCCAGCTCACCCCAGCGGGGAAGCACAGATACGCAGTATTTT. The encoded protein is CASSPQRGSTDTQYF.

The chain employs TRBV11-2 and TRBJ1-1; D is perhaps TRBD1 (5 bases). V dropped 0 bases and J dropped 4 bases, with 21 bases sitting between them. The CDR3 is made up of 18 amino acids. Germline V lookup: CDR1 SGHAT, CDR2 FQNNGV. The DNA of the CDR3 is TGTGCCAGCAGCTTAGATAGAGGGGTGGTGGGGAGGATCACTGAAGCTTTCTTT. The encoded protein is CASSLDRGVVGRITEAFF.

The rearrangement uses TRBV28 and TRBJ2-7; 11 positions agree with TRBD2. Germline V gene lookup returns CDR1 MDHEN and CDR2 SYDVKM. This CDR3 has 15 residues. With V trimmed by 6 bases and J by 4 bases, 8 bases remained unmatched. CDR3 region: CASRLIAGGPYEQYF. CDR3 sequence (DNA): TGTGCCAGCAGACTCATAGCGGGAGGGCCTTACGAGCAGTACTTC. Full variable domain (rest looked up from reference TRBV28 and TRBJ2-7): DVKVTQSSRYLVKRTGEKVFLECVQDMDHENMFWYRQDPGLGLRLIYFSYDVKMKEKGDIPEGYSVSREKKERFSLILESASTNQTSMYLCASRLIAGGPYEQYFGPGTRLTVT.

V and J are TRBV7-2 and TRBJ1-5; D remains ambiguous. V lost 1 base and J lost 0, with 7 bases in between. Looked up from germline, CDR1 is SGHTA and CDR2 is FQGNSA. The CDR3 loop spans 15 amino acids. The CDR3 DNA reads as TGTGCCAGCAGCTTAGGAGGAATTAGCAATCAGCCCCAGCATTTT. It encodes CASSLGGISNQPQHF. The full variable domain, with the rest looked up from reference TRBV7-2 and TRBJ1-5, is GAGVSQSPSNKVTEKGKDVELRCDPISGHTALYWYRQSLGQGLEFLIYFQGNSAPDKSGLPSDRFSAERTGGSVSTLTIQRTQQEDSAVYLCASSLGGISNQPQHFGDGTRLSIL.

The chain has TRBV20-1 and TRBJ1-1, with unresolved D. With 3 bases removed from V and 5 bases from J, the gap between germline ends came to 7 bases. CDR1 and CDR2 (germline): DFQATT, SNEGSKA (reference sequence). CDR3 length: 11 amino acids. The CDR3 bases are TGCAGTGCTAGGTGGAGGACTGAAGCTTTCTTT. It translates to CSARWRTEAFF.

The chain has TRBV9 and TRBJ2-7; a weak D match, TRBD1 (6 bases). The CDR3 sequence is 15 residues long. Germline V CDR1 and CDR2: SGDLS, YYNGEE. Trimming left V 3 bases short and J 5 bases short, with 18 bases between. The CDR3 DNA is TGTGCCAGCAGCGCCCGAGGGGGTTTTGAGGACGAGCAGTACTTC. It specifies CASSARGGFEDEQYF.

This rearrangement joins TRBV2 to TRBJ2-3; possibly TRBD1 for D (5 bases). The germline V and J ends were trimmed by 1 base and 1 base, with 9 bases remaining between them. Per germline, CDR1 SNHLY and CDR2 FYNNEI. This CDR3 spans 15 amino acids. The CDR3 protein is CASSEVKGRTDTQYF. CDR3 sequence (DNA): TGTGCCAGCAGTGAAGTGAAGGGGCGCACAGATACGCAGTATTTT.

V is TRBV7-8 and J is TRBJ2-1, with D uncertain. CDR1 is SGHVS, CDR2 FQNEAQ, per germline. V was pared by 2 bases and J by 6 bases, with 8 bases between. This CDR3 region has 13 residues. Written as DNA, the CDR3 is TGTGCCAGCAGCTTAATAAGAGTCAATGAGCAGTTCTTC. It specifies CASSLIRVNEQFF. Looking up the rest from reference TRBV7-8 and TRBJ2-1 gives the full variable domain: GAGVSQSPRYKVAKRGQDVALRCDPISGHVSLFWYQQALGQGPEFLTYFQNEAQLDKSGLPSDRFFAERPEGSVSTLKIQRTQQEDSAVYLCASSLIRVNEQFFGPGTRLTVL.

The CDR3 loop reads CASSPRTSTDTQYF. CDR3 DNA: TGTGCCAGTAGTCCCCGGACTAGCACAGATACGCAGTATTTT. The chain links TRBV19 to TRBJ2-3, with D perhaps TRBD2 (5 bases). With 5 bases removed from V and 0 bases from J, the gap between germline ends came to 9 bases. The germline gives CDR1 LNHDA, CDR2 SQIVND (reference sequence). The CDR3 has 14 residues.

The chain combines TRBV7-3 with TRBJ1-1; D is perhaps TRBD1 (6 bases). The CDR3 sequence is 15 residues long. Trimming removed 3 bases from V and 5 bases from J, with 16 bases in between. Germline assignment: CDR1 SGHTA and CDR2 FQGTGA. In DNA, the CDR3 is TGTGCCAGCAGCTTCAACGGGGACACAGGGACTGAAGCTTTCTTT. It is translated as CASSFNGDTGTEAFF.

The chain combines TRBV2 with TRBJ2-3; TRBD2 is a possible D gene (6 bases). With 7 bases removed from V and 6 bases from J, the gap between germline ends came to 14 bases. The CDR3 covers 13 residues. Germline V CDR1 and CDR2: SNHLY, FYNNEI. In nucleotides, the CDR3 is TGTGCCAGCACCCGACTAGTTACGGATACGCAGTATTTT. Protein: CASTRLVTDTQYF.

The chain carries TRBV27 and TRBJ1-4; D is uncertain. This CDR3 has 13 residues. The germline V gene has CDR1 MNHEY and CDR2 SMNVEV (reference sequence). Trimming shortened V by 5 bases and J by 6 bases, and 10 bases separated the two germline ends. This chain's CDR3 is CASSIYSDEKLFF. The CDR3 coding sequence is TGTGCCAGCAGTATTTACTCCGATGAAAAACTGTTTTTT.

The gene calls are TRBV12-5 and TRBJ2-5, with D uncertain. The CDR3 covers 14 residues. V shed 7 bases and J shed 4 bases, with 16 bases lying between them. In germline, CDR1 is LGHNT, CDR2 FRNRAP. CDR3 region: CASAMTLERETQYF. As DNA, the CDR3 is TGTGCTAGTGCCATGACCCTAGAAAGAGAGACCCAGTACTTC.

The CDR3 sequence: CASSQGQGSQPQHF. CDR3 DNA: TGTGCCAGCTCACAGGGACAGGGTTCGCAGCCCCAGCATTTT. The chain links TRBV18 to TRBJ1-5, with 9 nucleotides matching TRBD1. V shed 4 bases and J 7 bases; nucleotides not matched to a gene: 5. Per germline, CDR1 KGHSH and CDR2 LQKENI. The CDR3 is 14 amino acids.

V gene TRBV28 combines with J gene TRBJ1-5; D not resolved. CDR1 is MDHEN and CDR2 is SYDVKM in the germline V gene. Trimming cost V 10 bases and J 2 bases, with 18 bases left between them. The CDR3 is 15 amino acids. The CDR3 DNA follows: TGTGCCACTGCGGGAGGAGGACTGGGCAATCAGCCCCAGCATTTT. Protein product: CATAGGGLGNQPQHF.

Written as DNA, the CDR3 is TGTGCCAGCAGCCTTAGCGGGGGCGTGTACAATGAGCAGTTCTTC. Translating it yields CASSLSGGVYNEQFF. The chain is built from TRBV27 and TRBJ2-1; the match to TRBD2 covers 9 bases. There are 15 residues in the CDR3. V lost 6 bases, J lost 4 bases, and 7 bases stayed unmatched. Germline V lookup: CDR1 MNHEY, CDR2 SMNVEV (reference sequence).

This clone was counted once. The V gene is TRBV9, the J gene TRBJ2-2; tentative D call: TRBD2 (6 bases). Germline CDR1 is SGDLS and CDR2 is YYNGEE. CDR3 length: 18 residues. V was clipped by 3 bases and J by 4 bases, with 22 bases between them. The CDR3 is CASSALPVAGGSTGELFF. Here the CDR3 DNA reads TGTGCCAGCAGCGCCCTACCCGTGGCCGGGGGAAGCACCGGGGAGCTGTTTTTT.

This clone appeared a single time. CDR3 sequence reads: CAISSGTGGYEQYF. In DNA form, the CDR3 reads TGTGCCATCAGTTCCGGGACAGGGGGCTACGAGCAGTACTTC. The J gene is TRBJ2-7, the V gene TRBV10-3; TRBD1 matches at 11 bases. CDR1 and CDR2 (germline): ENHRY, SYGVKD. V gave up 5 bases and J gave up 3 bases; unmatched junction bases: 3. This CDR3 has 14 amino acids.

The J gene is TRBJ2-7, the V gene TRBV6-1, with 8 bases fitting TRBD2. Germline trimming cut 1 base from V and 3 bases from J; bases unmatched to any gene: 5. There are 15 residues in the CDR3. Germline-derived CDR1 and CDR2 are MNHNS and SASEGT. This CDR3 is CASSEGALAGYEQYF. CDR3 nucleotide sequence: TGTGCCAGCAGTGAAGGGGCGCTAGCGGGCTACGAGCAGTACTTC.

The rearrangement uses TRBV4-1 and TRBJ1-5, with TRBD1 matching over 9 bases. CDR1 is MGHRA, CDR2 YSYEKL, per germline. J was trimmed by 8 bases and V by 1 base; bases with no gene match: 9. The CDR3 length is 16 residues. In DNA, the CDR3 is TGCGCCAGCAGCCAAGCTACTGGGACAGGGTTTGAGCCCCAGCATTTT. It specifies CASSQATGTGFEPQHF.

The rearrangement uses TRBV10-3 and TRBJ1-2, with TRBD1 matching 7 bases. The CDR3 runs 14 residues. From germline, CDR1 is ENHRY and CDR2 SYGVKD. Unmatched junction bases numbered 6, after V lost 6 bases and J lost 2 bases. DNA for the CDR3: TGTGCCATCAGGCAAACAGGGGAAAACTATGGCTACACCTTC. This sequence encodes CAIRQTGENYGYTF.

The chain combines TRBV30 with TRBJ1-1; 7 positions match TRBD1. This CDR3 has 11 amino acids. Per the germline V gene, CDR1 is GTSNPN and CDR2 is SVGIG (reference sequence). V lost 7 bases, J lost 5 bases, and 4 bases stayed unmatched. In nucleotides, the CDR3 is TGTGCCTCGGGACAGATGACTGAAGCTTTCTTT. Translating gives CASGQMTEAFF. The complete variable domain, with remaining parts taken from reference TRBV30 and TRBJ1-1, reads SQTIHQWPATLVQPVGSPLSLECTVEGTSNPNLYWYRQAAGRGLQLLFYSVGIGQISSEVPQNLSASRPQDRQFILSSKKLLLSDSGFYLCASGQMTEAFFGQGTRLTVV.

The V gene is TRBV25-1, the J gene TRBJ2-7; 11 bases map to TRBD2. V gave up 10 bases and J gave up 3 bases; unmatched junction bases: 8. Germline V CDR1 and CDR2: MGHDK, SYGVNS. CDR3 length: 14 residues. Written as DNA, the CDR3 is TGTGCCACCCAACTAGCGGGGGACCTCTACGAGCAGTACTTC. It specifies CATQLAGDLYEQYF.

The DNA of the CDR3 is TGTGCCAGCAGTTACAGTACAGGGGGACGGTCCTATGGCTACACCTTC. Its protein product is CASSYSTGGRSYGYTF. The rearrangement joins TRBV6-5 to TRBJ1-2, with 8 bases fitting TRBD1. V lost 2 bases, J lost 4 bases, and 9 bases stayed unmatched. Germline lookup yields CDR1 MNHEY and CDR2 SVGAGI. This CDR3 spans 16 amino acids.

CDR3 residues: CASMTGKNYEQYF. The CDR3 nucleotides read TGCGCCAGCATGACAGGGAAGAACTACGAGCAGTACTTC. The rearrangement joins TRBV10-1 to TRBJ2-7; 7 nucleotides match TRBD1. The CDR3 covers 13 residues. Looked up from germline, CDR1 is WNHNN and CDR2 is SYGVQD (reference sequence). V shed 7 bases, J shed 3 bases, and the junction held 6 bases outside the gene matches.